This TCR beta chain is drawn from a study of cytomegalovirus exposure and HLA in healthy donors. Study context: A previous analysis identified approximately 120 million unique TCR beta sequences derived from roughly 180 million T cells.

This clone was counted a few times. Its cognate antigen is unknown. As the CDR3 is not closed by the conserved phenylalanine or tryptophan, this likely results from a read error. The DNA is omitted, as the CDR3 cannot be located on it reliably, and the CDR3 follows TCRdb's listing. This CDR3 is also generated by other DNA sequences in the sample. PCR used 60 Vbeta primers and 13 Jbeta primers. Here immunoSEQ multiplex PCR was the method, and the copy in TCRdb shows in-frame clones only, minus some. The sample lists tens of thousands of clones, approximately 7.1% seen once, with 2.3% in the top ten. Germline-derived CDR1 and CDR2 are MNHEY and SVGAGI. Both ends counted, the CDR3 spans 15 residues. The study's findings and limits: A later examination showed that TCR association rates differed by HLA locus, with DRB1 most and HLA-C fewest. A later analysis reported that several of the most significant clusters appeared to be linked to common viral pathogens, among them Epstein-Barr virus. TCR beta chain V- and J-gene trimming was linked, in a later analysis, to a missense variant in DCLRE1C.

The source is a man in his fifties or sixties in good health and CMV-seronegative. The sequenced sample was PBMCs. The rearrangement uses TRBV6-5 and TRBJ1-5; TRBD1 reflects the table's D call only, with no check against the DNA. Here the CDR3 reads CASSYSNDDTPPKHL.